These 2 T cell receptor beta chains were sequenced from one sample in a study of CD8 T cells in ankylosing spondylitis. Study results and caveats: There was a TCR beta motif, made of several highly homologous variants, that appeared characteristic of ankylosing spondylitis blood.

These receptors have no known antigen. TCRdb reanalysed the 5' RACE reads using MiXCR and keeps one entry per CDR3 protein. The data contain 500,000 to 650,000 distinct CDR3 sequences, about 5.7% of them singletons. Sequencing was performed on blood, either unsorted or a sorted T cell fraction (not recorded which). Source of these receptors: a male donor with ankylosing spondylitis.

This clonotype was seen once. A single base separates this from a much larger clone, so it may be a read error. The gene calls are TRBV15 and TRBJ2-7; D perhaps matches TRBD1 (6 bases). The tail of the sequence fits TRBJ2-1 better, so the J call may be wrong. Looked up from germline, CDR1 is LNHNV and CDR2 is YYDKDF (reference sequence). There are 11 residues in the CDR3. The CDR3 protein is CATRAGVEQFF. The CDR3 bases are TGTGCCACCAGGGCAGGGGTCGAGCAGTTCTTC.

This clonotype was observed a few times. The V gene is TRBV12-5, the J gene TRBJ2-3; 9 bases are shared with TRBD1. The V gene end was trimmed by 5 bases and the J gene end by 5 bases; junction bases not matched to a gene: 8. Germline V gene lookup returns CDR1 LGHNT and CDR2 FRNRAP. The CDR3 runs 15 residues. Here the CDR3 DNA reads TGTGCTAGTGGTCGGACAGGGGTTGAAGGAGATACGCAGTATTTT. Its protein product is CASGRTGVEGDTQYF.